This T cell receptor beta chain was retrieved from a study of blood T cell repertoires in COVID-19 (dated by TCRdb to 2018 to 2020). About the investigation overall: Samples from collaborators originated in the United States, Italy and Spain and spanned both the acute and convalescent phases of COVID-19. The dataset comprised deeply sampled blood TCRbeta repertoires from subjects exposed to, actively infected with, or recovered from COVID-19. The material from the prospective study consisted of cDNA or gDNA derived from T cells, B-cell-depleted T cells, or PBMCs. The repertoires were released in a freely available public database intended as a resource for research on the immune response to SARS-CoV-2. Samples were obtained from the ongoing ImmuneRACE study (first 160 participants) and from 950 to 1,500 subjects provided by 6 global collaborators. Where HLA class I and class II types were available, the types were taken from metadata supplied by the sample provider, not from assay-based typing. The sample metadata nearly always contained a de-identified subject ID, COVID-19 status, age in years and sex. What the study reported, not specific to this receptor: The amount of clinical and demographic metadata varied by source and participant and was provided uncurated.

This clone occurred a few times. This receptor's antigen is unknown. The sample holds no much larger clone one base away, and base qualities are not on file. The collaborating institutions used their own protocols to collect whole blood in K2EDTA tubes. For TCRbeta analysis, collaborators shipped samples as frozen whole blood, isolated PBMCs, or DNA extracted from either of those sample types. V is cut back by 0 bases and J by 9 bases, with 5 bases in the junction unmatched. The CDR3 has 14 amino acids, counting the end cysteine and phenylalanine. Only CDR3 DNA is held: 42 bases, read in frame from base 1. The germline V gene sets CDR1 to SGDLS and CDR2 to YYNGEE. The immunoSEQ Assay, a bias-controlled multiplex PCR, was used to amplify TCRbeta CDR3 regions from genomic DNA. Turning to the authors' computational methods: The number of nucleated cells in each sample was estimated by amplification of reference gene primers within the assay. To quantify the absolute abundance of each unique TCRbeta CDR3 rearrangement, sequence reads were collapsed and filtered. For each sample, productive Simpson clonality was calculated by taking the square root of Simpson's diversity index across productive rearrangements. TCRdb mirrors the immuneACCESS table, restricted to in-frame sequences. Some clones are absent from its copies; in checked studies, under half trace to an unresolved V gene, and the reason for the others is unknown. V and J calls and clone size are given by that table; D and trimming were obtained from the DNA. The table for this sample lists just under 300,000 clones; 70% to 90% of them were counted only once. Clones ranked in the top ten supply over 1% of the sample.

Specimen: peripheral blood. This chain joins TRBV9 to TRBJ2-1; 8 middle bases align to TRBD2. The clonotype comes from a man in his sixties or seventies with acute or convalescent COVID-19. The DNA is TGTGCCAGCAGCGTAGGGAGGACTAGCTTTGAGCAGTTCTTC. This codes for CASSVGRTSFEQFF.